What follows are 12 T cell receptor beta chains derived from one specimen sequenced in a study of blood T cell repertoires in COVID-19. TCRdb keeps only in-frame clones here, not all; method: immunoSEQ multiplex PCR. This table holds 300,000 to 400,000 clones, approximately 87% found once. Sequenced material: peripheral blood. The receptors were sampled from a woman in her thirties with COVID-19, enrolled during active disease.

The J gene is TRBJ2-7, the V gene TRBV7-3, with D tentatively TRBD2 (6 bases). The CDR3 is 14 amino acids. Looked up from germline, CDR1 is SGHTA and CDR2 is FQGTGA. V was trimmed by 1 base and J by 7 bases, leaving 14 bases between them. In nucleotides, the CDR3 is TGTGCCAGCAGCTTAATAGGAGGGATAGGGGAGCAGTACTTC. This gives the protein CASSLIGGIGEQYF.

CDR3 sequence reads: CASSLEPYGRDNEQFF. The DNA for the CDR3 is TGTGCCAGCAGCTTAGAACCATACGGGAGGGACAATGAGCAGTTCTTC. This chain connects TRBV7-8 to TRBJ2-1, with 8 positions matching TRBD2. Germline V CDR1 and CDR2: SGHVS, FQNEAQ. This CDR3 comprises 16 residues. The V segment lost 1 base and the J segment 5 bases; nucleotides outside the gene matches: 7.

The chain joins TRBV7-9 to TRBJ1-1; D is unresolved. V was trimmed by 1 base and J by 2 bases, leaving 11 bases between them. The CDR3 has 15 amino acids. The germline gives CDR1 SEHNR, CDR2 FQNEAQ (reference sequence). The CDR3 is CASSLGVGFNTEAFF. Here the CDR3 DNA reads TGTGCCAGCAGCTTAGGAGTCGGGTTTAACACTGAAGCTTTCTTT.

J is TRBJ1-4 and V is TRBV19; unclear D gene. The CDR3 has 14 residues. Trimming shortened V by 3 bases and J by 8 bases, and 13 bases separated the two germline ends. Germline assignment: CDR1 LNHDA and CDR2 SQIVND (reference sequence). CDR3 coding DNA: TGTGCCAGTAGTATGGAGAAGGTCGGAGAAAAACTGTTTTTT. Encoded protein: CASSMEKVGEKLFF.

The chain carries TRBV28 and TRBJ2-7; possibly TRBD2 for D (5 bases). Germline V gene lookup returns CDR1 MDHEN and CDR2 SYDVKM. The CDR3 has 12 residues. With 6 bases removed from V and 6 bases from J, the gap between germline ends came to 12 bases. The CDR3 here is CASSPGYREQYF. DNA of the CDR3: TGTGCCAGCAGCCCGGGGTACCGCGAGCAGTACTTC.

The chain uses TRBV13 and TRBJ1-2; TRBD1 matches at 7 bases. Germline V CDR1 and CDR2: PRHDT, FYEKMQ (reference sequence). Trimming cost V 5 bases and J 3 bases; bases outside gene matches: 6. The CDR3 sequence is 14 residues long. This CDR3 is CASSGTGTDYGYTF. The CDR3 DNA sequence: TGTGCCAGCAGCGGAACCGGGACAGACTATGGCTACACCTTC.

The genes are TRBV7-9 and TRBJ1-2, with 7 bases lining up with TRBD1. Looked up from germline, CDR1 is SEHNR and CDR2 is FQNEAQ (reference sequence). Trimming at V came to 5 bases and at J to 1 base, leaving 1 base not matched to a gene. The CDR3 contains 13 residues. Here the CDR3 reads CASSRDSNYGYTF. The CDR3 DNA follows: TGTGCCAGCAGCCGGGACAGTAACTATGGCTACACCTTC.

J is TRBJ1-2 and V is TRBV9; maybe TRBD1 (5 bases). The V gene's germline CDR1 is SGDLS and CDR2 YYNGEE. V was cut by 4 bases and J by 3 bases, with 13 bases left in between. The CDR3 is 14 amino acids. The CDR3 loop is CASSQAGGYYGYTF. As DNA, the CDR3 is TGTGCCAGCAGCCAAGCCGGGGGTTACTATGGCTACACCTTC.

The V call is TRBV6-5, the J call TRBJ1-2; TRBD1 agrees at 7 bases. Germline assignment: CDR1 MNHEY and CDR2 SVGAGI. The CDR3 totals 14 residues. V was pared by 6 bases and J by 4 bases, with 8 bases of the junction left unmatched. DNA of the CDR3: TGTGCCAGCAGGAACAGGGGTCTGGGCTATGGCTACACCTTC. The encoded protein is CASRNRGLGYGYTF.

This clone came up once. This chain connects TRBV5-5 to TRBJ1-5, with 9 positions matching TRBD1. With 4 bases clipped from V and 2 bases from J, the junction kept 4 bases outside the gene matches. Germline-derived CDR1 and CDR2 are SGHKS and YYEKEE (reference sequence). CDR3 length: 15 amino acids. Written as DNA, the CDR3 is TGTGCCAGCAGCGCTACAGGGGGCGGCAATCAGCCCCAGCATTTT. It encodes CASSATGGGNQPQHF.

This clone has just one count. This chain joins TRBV29-1 and TRBJ2-7, with 8 bases fitting TRBD1. CDR1 is SQVTM, CDR2 ANQGSEA, per germline. Trimming removed 4 bases from V and 3 bases from J; junction bases left unmatched: 14. The CDR3 runs 16 residues. The CDR3 sequence is CSVAGDSGTGRYEQYF. The CDR3 coding sequence is TGCAGCGTTGCAGGGGATTCTGGGACAGGACGCTACGAGCAGTACTTC.

The CDR3 here is CASNRQRGQETQYF. The CDR3 DNA sequence: TGTGCCAGCAATAGGCAAAGGGGGCAAGAGACCCAGTACTTC. This rearrangement joins TRBV28 to TRBJ2-5; perhaps TRBD1 as D (6 bases). Germline-derived CDR1 and CDR2 are MDHEN and SYDVKM. The CDR3 covers 14 residues. Trimming cost V 7 bases and J 2 bases, with 14 bases left between them.